This T cell receptor beta chain originates from a study of cytomegalovirus exposure and HLA in healthy donors (dated by TCRdb to about 2017). About the full investigation: An earlier analysis of some 620 of the donors reported approximately 280 Gb of sequence data and about 120 million unique TCR beta sequences obtained from approximately 180 million T cells. Rather than drawing on any new phenotypic data, the later analysis identified candidate immune exposures from TCR beta sequences and the way those sequences occurred across donors. To predict cytomegalovirus infection status, the study brought together high-throughput TCR immunosequencing, statistical association of individual TCRs with disease status, and machine learning. Roughly 290 gigabases of sequencing data and tens of millions of unique TCR sequences made up an early release that covered 500 to 700 HLA-typed donors. A separate validation cohort of roughly 130 different subjects was used in addition to the roughly 700-subject first cohort. An earlier analysis of roughly 580 of the donors used high-throughput TCR beta sequencing to judge whether each TCR beta V gene segment behaved as functional or pseudogenic. Of the 398 genotyped donors, 81% fell in the genetic ancestry cluster associated with self-reported Caucasian donors. Using immunosequencing, the study profiled T cell repertoires from 550 to 750 subjects and related those repertoires to cytomegalovirus serostatus. Class I and class II HLA loci were covered by the typing at four-digit resolution. Every discovery cohort repertoire had been produced on one sequencing platform. In a later genetic analysis, genome-wide SNP genotypes for about 60% of the 666 donors were used, and that subset was treated as a discovery cohort. The number of typed donors differed by locus: about 620-640 for A, B, C, DRB1 and DQB1; some 500 for DQA1; approximately 610 for DPA1; and 450 to 480 for DPB1. Donor age, sex, ethnicity and CMV serostatus were collected together with the repertoire data. To study patterns of TCR occurrence, a later analysis re-analyzed previously published TCR beta repertoires from around 660 donors and added high-resolution HLA genotyping. About five DR-DQ haplotypes were treated as single units for association and clustering because of strong linkage in the cohort. The study aimed to test whether cataloging public T cell receptors could reveal signatures of past pathogen exposure. On average, 235,054 unique TCR beta nucleotide sequences were sequenced per donor among 398 genotyped donors of the cohort, with approximately 18% of those sequences being non-productive. Points the paper makes about the study in general: A further reported finding was that TCR beta sequences accurately predicted the HLA-A and HLA-B alleles for most subjects in the first cohort. This cohort had only TCR beta chains sequenced, and the lack of alpha or paired-chain data limited which features could be detected. Roughly uniform sequencing depth across donors was assumed in presence/absence analyses, although this assumption may not hold. A group of highly shared sequence variants was considered likely to be a technical artifact of the sequencing pipeline. A total of roughly 160 TCR beta chains were listed by the study as associated with cytomegalovirus. In a later analysis, TCR association rates were found to vary across HLA loci, with the most associated TCRs seen for DRB1 alleles and the fewest for HLA-C alleles. In a later analysis, HLA-associated TCR beta chains were found to be more clonally expanded and to have lower generation probabilities than equally common non-associated chains. Linkage disequilibrium might explain the correlated functional status among segregating V segments, but an unknown experimental factor could not be excluded. In a later analysis, most CMV-associated TCR beta chains were found to appear HLA-restricted, with HLA associations seemingly driven largely by CMV exposure. While some public TCRs were present in many individuals, most TCR sequences turned up only very rarely across donors. An association between a missense DCLRE1C variant and V-gene and J-gene trimming of TCR beta chains was found in a later genetic analysis and replicated in an independent cohort. According to a later analysis, parvovirus B19, influenza, CMV and Epstein-Barr virus appeared linked to several top co-occurrence clusters. In both the original and validation cohorts, the classifier was reported to diagnose cytomegalovirus status with high specificity and sensitivity. According to the authors, the approach could potentially be generalized to other disease states and immunological phenotypes. For the cohort, immune exposure information was limited to CMV serostatus. Because the 87-base-pair reads could not distinguish some IMGT-functional V segments, including TRBV6-2 and TRBV6-3, those segments were excluded. At a false discovery rate of 0.05, a later analysis linked around 17,000 TCR beta sequences to specific HLA alleles. Because HLA typing was missing for some donors at each locus, association tests included only the typed subset. Broadly in line with IMGT annotations, most TCR beta V segments showed up in productive rearrangements about 87% or about 30% of the time in an earlier analysis of approximately 600 of the donors. In a later genetic analysis, fewer N-insertions in productive TCRs were reported among donors in an Asian-associated ancestry cluster than the roughly 700-donor mean. Because counts were too low, about 15 rarely observed V segments, including chromosome 9 orphons, were left out of the earlier analysis of 587 of the donors. In vitro tests confirmed that a few of the cytomegalovirus-associated TCR beta chains recognize cytomegalovirus antigens. When HLA alleles, especially DR and DQ, strongly co-occurred, attributing TCR associations to individual alleles was difficult.

To prepare the library, the immunoSEQ multiplex PCR assay was applied. The multiplex PCR relied on a mix of 60 forward primers for TCR Vbeta segments and 13 reverse primers for TCR Jbeta segments. The CDR3 region of rearranged TCR beta genes was amplified from genomic DNA with a multiplex PCR assay. On the Illumina HiSeq System, the amplified TCR beta libraries were sequenced as 87-base-pair reads. The authors' pipeline ran thus. A later analysis tallied roughly 78 million unique TCR beta chains across the approximately 670 repertoires, and approximately 12 million of those chains were shared by two or more donors. A nearest-neighbor algorithm error-corrected the raw reads and collapsed the reads into unique sequences, merging closely related sequences to remove PCR and sequencing errors. CDR3 sequences were aligned to IMGT reference sequences to assign V, D and J gene segments. For a sequence to be retained, a match of at least six nucleotides was required to both a V gene segment and a J gene segment. A rearrangement counted as productive if the CDR3 had no stop codons and remained in frame with V and J, and every other rearrangement counted as non-productive. Following IMGT convention, CDR3 was defined as the stretch from the second conserved V-encoded cysteine up to the conserved J-encoded phenylalanine. In an earlier analysis of approximately 500 of the donors, sequences lacking an unambiguous match to a single V gene segment were excluded. In an earlier analysis of several hundred of the donors, V segments were called functional above 56.7% productive rearrangements and were called segregating when the between-donor standard deviation exceeded 5%. A statistical classification framework was built for diagnosing cytomegalovirus status from the catalog of TCR beta chain sequences. In a later analysis, V and J genes were assigned by comparing TCR nucleotide sequences against IMGT/GENE-DB human TR gene sequences. The TCRdist pipeline was used in a later analysis to assign CDR3 sequences and most-parsimonious VDJ recombination scenarios. In a later analysis, each TCR beta chain was defined by its CDR3 amino acid sequence together with its V-gene family, and reads lacking a unique V-gene family were excluded. A later analysis removed 592 highly shared, low-generation-probability nucleotide sequences to deal with suspected cross-contamination and a sequencing artifact. In a later analysis, a clonal expansion index was calculated for each public chain from normalized within-repertoire ranks of inferred template counts. Generation probabilities in a later analysis came from a VDJ recombination model fitted to out-of-frame rearrangements, and those results were checked against IGoR. Hypergeometric tests were used in a later analysis to score TCR-TCR, TCR-HLA and TCR-CMV co-occurrence, with a repertoire-size bias correction applied to the TCR pairs. In a later analysis, false discovery rates were estimated by permuting HLA or CMV assignments 20 times. In a later analysis, co-occurring TCRs were grouped using DBSCAN, and TCRdist sequence similarity was added for clustering within HLA-allele-positive subsets. Repertoires with fewer than 30,000 or more than 120,000 public chains, plus five repertoires with anomalous nucleotide sharing, were excluded from co-occurrence clustering. This is the immuneACCESS table as TCRdb keeps it, with only in-frame sequences that have V and J called. A part of the clones is gone; compared with another copy, unresolved V genes explain less than half, and the rest is unexplained. Clonal size and the V and J genes are those of that table, whereas D and trimming came from the DNA. The sample includes over 110,000 clones, with 75% to 85% observed a single time. The leading ten clones occupy less than 3% of the sample.

In total, more than 500 healthy bone marrow donors made up the cohort. At the time of sampling, every cohort member was nominally healthy, though immune exposures that went unrecorded were likely present. The donor tested CMV seropositive and was one of the 289 seropositive cohort members. Every donor gave a peripheral blood sample, and the peripheral blood mononuclear cells from that sample were used for TCR beta sequencing. The Qiagen DNeasy Blood Extraction Kit was used to extract genomic DNA from the blood cell samples. This clone was counted a few times. The specificity of this receptor is unknown. No quality values exist for individual bases; no much larger clone is one base distant. From V the trimming removes 2 bases and from J it removes 2 bases, while the gene matches leave 7 bases of the junction unaccounted for. Its CDR3 holds 16 amino acids, cysteine through phenylalanine. Only the CDR3 part of the read is kept: 48 bases, read in frame from the first base. The germline V gene encodes CDR1 MNHNY and CDR2 SVGAGI (reference sequence).

What was sequenced was PBMCs. The TCR was taken from a woman under 30 in good health and CMV-seropositive. The V and J genes are TRBV6-6 and TRBJ2-3, with 7 central nucleotides matching TRBD2. The CDR3 here reads CASSYGMGGLTDTQYF. The DNA sequence is given as TGTGCCAGCAGTTACGGCATGGGAGGGCTCACAGATACGCAGTATTTT.